This is a list of T cell receptor beta chains from one sample in a study of T cell repertoires in cytomegalovirus infection. A single record per CDR3 protein comes from TCRdb applying MiXCR to the reads. The sample lists tens of thousands of distinct CDR3 sequences, approximately 3.6% occurring once. Material for sequencing was PBMCs. The source of these receptors is a human donor in good health (CMV status not recorded). Some clones in this sample may be carry-over from other donors' samples. The CDR3 runs from the conserved cysteine through the conserved F or W. D genes are given only for firm matches. Rows give clone size only sometimes, using once, few, many, or a class for an expanded clone.

V	length	D	J	size	DNA	CDR3
TRBV7-2	14	TRBD1	TRBJ1-6	many	TGTGCCAGCAGCCTTGACAGGGTAGCTTCACCCCTCCACTTT	CASSLDRVASPLHF
TRBV7-3	16	TRBD2	TRBJ2-1	many	TGTGCCAGCAGCCTGACTAGCGGGGGGGTATCTGATGAGCAGTTCTTC	CASSLTSGGVSDEQFF
TRBV7-3	13	NA	TRBJ1-1	many	TGTGCCAGCAGCACTCGACAGAACACTGAAGCTTTCTTT	CASSTRQNTEAFF
TRBV7-8	17	NA	TRBJ2-6	many	TGTGCCAGCAGCCGCACTGGAGTAGGGTCCGGGGCCAACGTCCTGACTTTC	CASSRTGVGSGANVLTF
TRBV7-2	12	NA	TRBJ2-7	many	TGTGCCAGCAGCTTGGTGGAGCACGAGCAGTACTTC	CASSLVEHEQYF
TRBV12-5	12	NA	TRBJ1-2	many	TGTGCTAGTGGTTTCTCGGGCTATGGCTACACCTTC	CASGFSGYGYTF
TRBV7-6	16	TRBD1	TRBJ2-7	many	TGTGCCAGCAGCTCTCCCTCGACGACAGGGTCCTACGAGCAGTACTTC	CASSSPSTTGSYEQYF
TRBV7-2	16	NA	TRBJ2-1	NA	TGTGCCAGCAGCTTAGGGGGTTTAGCAGGCCGGGGTGAGCAGTTCTTC	CASSLGGLAGRGEQFF
TRBV7-2	14	NA	TRBJ2-5	many	TGTGCCAGCGCGTTCCCCGGGTACCAAGAGACCCAGTACTTC	CASAFPGYQETQYF
TRBV20-1	14	TRBD2	TRBJ2-2	NA	TGCAGTGCTAGTAGCGGGGGGGCCTACGGGGAGCTGTTTTTT	CSASSGGAYGELFF
TRBV11-2	16	TRBD1	TRBJ2-3	many	TGTGCCAGCAGCTTTACAGGGGGACCCCGCGGGGATACGCAGTATTTT	CASSFTGGPRGDTQYF
TRBV2	14	NA	TRBJ2-7	many	TGTGCCAGCAGCGTTCAGGGGGGTTGGAGCGAGCAGTACTTC	CASSVQGGWSEQYF
TRBV7-2	15	NA	TRBJ2-3	few	TGTGCCAGCAGCTCCGGGGCAGGGACCACAGATACGCAGTATTTT	CASSSGAGTTDTQYF
TRBV7-3	16	NA	TRBJ2-6	many	TGTGCCAGCAGCCCAGGGACTCACTCTGGGGCCAACGTCCTGACTTTC	CASSPGTHSGANVLTF
TRBV29-1	13	NA	TRBJ1-3	many	TGCAGCGCTTCCTCAGGGGCTGGAAACACCATATATTTT	CSASSGAGNTIYF
TRBV7-3	17	NA	TRBJ2-6	many	TGTGCCAGCAGCCCTGGACGTACGCTGACTGGGGCCAACGTCCTGACTTTC	CASSPGRTLTGANVLTF
TRBV14	13	NA	TRBJ1-3	many	TGTGCCAGCAGCCAAGCGATTGGAAACACCATATATTTT	CASSQAIGNTIYF
TRBV7-6	15	TRBD2	TRBJ2-1	many	TGTGCCAGCAGCACGGGACTAGCGGGGTACGGTGAGCAGTTCTTC	CASSTGLAGYGEQFF
TRBV28	14	TRBD1	TRBJ1-4	many	TGTGCCAGCAGTTTAACAGGGGGTCAAGAAAAACTGTTTTTT	CASSLTGGQEKLFF
TRBV12-3/TRBV12-4	14	NA	TRBJ2-1	many	TGTGCCAGCAGTTTCGGACAGAAGACGAGTGAGCAGTTCTTC	CASSFGQKTSEQFF
TRBV7-2	15	NA	TRBJ1-2	many	TGTGCCAGCAGCTTAGGCCCAGGGAGGGGCTATGGCTACACCTTC	CASSLGPGRGYGYTF
TRBV6-2/TRBV6-3	15	NA	TRBJ2-7	many	TGTGCCAGCAGTCCACGGACAGACGGCCGCCACGAGCAGTACTTC	CASSPRTDGRHEQYF
TRBV29-1	12	NA	TRBJ2-3	many	TGCAGCGCTAGCGAGCTGTCAGATACGCAGTATTTT	CSASELSDTQYF
TRBV28	16	TRBD1	TRBJ1-5	NA	TGTGCCAGCAGTTTACGTCTAACAGGGGGATATCAGCCCCAGCATTTT	CASSLRLTGGYQPQHF
TRBV7-2	15	TRBD2	TRBJ2-5	many	TGTGCCAGCAGCATCAGGACTAGCGGTCAAGAGACCCAGTACTTC	CASSIRTSGQETQYF
TRBV12-5	14	NA	TRBJ2-7	NA	TGTGCTAGTGGTTTCCCGGCTGCGGGAATCGAGCAGTACTTC	CASGFPAAGIEQYF
TRBV7-8	16	TRBD1	TRBJ1-6	many	TGTGCCAGCAGCTTACGCGTGACAGGGGGCTCTTCACCCCTCCACTTT	CASSLRVTGGSSPLHF
TRBV7-2	17	NA	TRBJ2-3	many	TGTGCCAGCAGCTTAGCGGGGGGTGGGTCAAGGGGGGATACGCAGTATTTT	CASSLAGGGSRGDTQYF
TRBV4-3	16	TRBD2	TRBJ2-2	many	TGCGCCAGCAGCCCGACGGGGGGGGGGTACACCGGGGAGCTGTTTTTT	CASSPTGGGYTGELFF
TRBV7-2	16	NA	TRBJ2-3	many	TGTGCCAGCAGCTTAGGATTGGGGGCCGTAACAGATACGCAGTATTTT	CASSLGLGAVTDTQYF
TRBV5-6	14	TRBD1	TRBJ2-3	NA	TGTGCCAGCAGCCCTTCAGGGGGCTCAGATACGCAGTATTTT	CASSPSGGSDTQYF
TRBV20-1	14	NA	TRBJ2-3	NA	TGCAGTGCTGTGACTAGGAGGGGGACAGATACGCAGTATTTT	CSAVTRRGTDTQYF
TRBV6-2/TRBV6-3	13	TRBD2	TRBJ2-7	many	TGTGCCAGCAGCGGGACTAACTCCTACGAGCAGTACTTC	CASSGTNSYEQYF
TRBV28	15	NA	TRBJ2-1	many	TGTGCCAGCACCGAAAGGGCGCACCGGGTTGAGGAGCAGTTCTTC	CASTERAHRVEEQFF
TRBV12-3/TRBV12-4	14	NA	TRBJ1-5	many	TGTGCCAGCAGTTTTGGTTCGGCGAATCAGCCCCAGCATTTT	CASSFGSANQPQHF
TRBV7-9	14	NA	TRBJ2-2	many	TGTGCCAGCAGCTTTTCAGCAAACACCGGGGAGCTGTTTTTT	CASSFSANTGELFF
TRBV11-2	15	TRBD1	TRBJ2-1	many	TGTGCCAGCAGCTTAAGGGACAGGGTGGTCAATGAGCAGTTCTTC	CASSLRDRVVNEQFF
TRBV7-2	13	NA	TRBJ1-2	many	TGTGCCAGCAGCTCAGGGTTCGGCTATGGCTACACCTTC	CASSSGFGYGYTF
TRBV4-3	17	TRBD1	TRBJ2-5	many	TGCGCCAGCAGCCTAGAACTCGACAGGGGGGGAGGAGAGACCCAGTACTTC	CASSLELDRGGGETQYF
TRBV7-2	15	TRBD1	TRBJ2-1	many	TGTGCCAGCAGCGGGGGACAGGGGCGATACAATGAGCAGTTCTTC	CASSGGQGRYNEQFF
TRBV7-2	14	NA	TRBJ2-3	many	TGTGCCAGCAGCTTAGCGCGCCGGGCGGTTACGCAGTATTTT	CASSLARRAVTQYF
TRBV7-9	16	TRBD2	TRBJ2-5	many	TGTGCCAGCAGCCTTGCTAGCGGGGGGGCGGAAGAGACCCAGTACTTC	CASSLASGGAEETQYF
TRBV28	14	NA	TRBJ2-7	many	TGTGCCAGCAGTTTGACAATGCGCGGTGGCGAGCAGTACTTC	CASSLTMRGGEQYF